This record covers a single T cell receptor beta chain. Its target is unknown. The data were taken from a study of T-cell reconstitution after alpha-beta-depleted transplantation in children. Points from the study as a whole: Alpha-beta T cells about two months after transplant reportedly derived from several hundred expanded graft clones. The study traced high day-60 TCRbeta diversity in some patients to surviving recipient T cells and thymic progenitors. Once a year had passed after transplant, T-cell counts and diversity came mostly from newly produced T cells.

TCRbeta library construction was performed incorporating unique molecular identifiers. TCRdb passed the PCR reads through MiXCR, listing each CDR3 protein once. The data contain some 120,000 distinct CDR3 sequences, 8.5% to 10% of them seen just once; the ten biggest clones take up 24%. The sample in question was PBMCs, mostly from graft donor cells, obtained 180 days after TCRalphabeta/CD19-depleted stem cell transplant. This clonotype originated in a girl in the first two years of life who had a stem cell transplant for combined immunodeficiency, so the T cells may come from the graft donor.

In nucleotides, the CDR3 is TGTGCCAGCGCGGCCGGGAGCCCGGGTGCCGGGGAGCTGTTTTTT. Its protein product is CASAAGSPGAGELFF. The genes are TRBV9 and TRBJ2-2; D may be TRBD2 (6 bases). Per germline, CDR1 SGDLS and CDR2 YYNGEE. V was shortened by 7 bases and J by 6 bases, with 19 bases between the two germline ends. There are 15 residues in the CDR3.